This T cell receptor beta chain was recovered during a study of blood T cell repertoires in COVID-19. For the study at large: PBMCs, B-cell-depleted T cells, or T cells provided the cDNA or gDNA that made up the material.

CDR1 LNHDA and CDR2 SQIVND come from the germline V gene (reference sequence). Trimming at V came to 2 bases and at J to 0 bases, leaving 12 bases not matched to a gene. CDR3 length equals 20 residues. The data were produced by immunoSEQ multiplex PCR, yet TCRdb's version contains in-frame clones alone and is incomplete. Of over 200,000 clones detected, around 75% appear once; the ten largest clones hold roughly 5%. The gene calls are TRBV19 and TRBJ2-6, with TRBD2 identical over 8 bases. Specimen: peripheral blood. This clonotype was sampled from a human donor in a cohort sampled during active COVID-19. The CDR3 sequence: CASSITLLAVLSSGANVLTF. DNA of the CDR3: TGTGCCAGTAGTATAACCTTACTAGCGGTGCTTTCCTCTGGGGCCAACGTCCTGACTTTC.